This T cell receptor (beta chain) was captured by sequencing in a study of shared clonotypes between healthy human individuals. In the CD4+ fraction, cells were divided into CD45RA+ naive and CD45RA-negative memory subsets. Method: immunoSEQ multiplex PCR; TCRdb's copy keeps in-frame clones and lacks some. The sample holds 950,000 to 1,200,000 clones; approximately 80% are singletons and the top ten take roughly 0.9%. CDR3 size: 14 residues. CDR1 is SGHTA and CDR2 is FQGNSA in the germline V gene. Trimming left V 3 bases short and J 8 bases short, with 16 bases between. The receptor was derived from a man between 18 and 29 years old in good health. Some clones in this sample may be carry-over from other donors' samples. Source material: memory CD4+ T cells from PBMCs. Sample subset: CD45RA-negative fraction. V gene TRBV7-2 combines with J gene TRBJ1-2; a possible D gene is TRBD1 (6 bases). The CDR3 DNA sequence: TGTGCCAGCAGCTTCCGGTCAGGGGAGGACGGCTACACCTTC. This gives the protein CASSFRSGEDGYTF.